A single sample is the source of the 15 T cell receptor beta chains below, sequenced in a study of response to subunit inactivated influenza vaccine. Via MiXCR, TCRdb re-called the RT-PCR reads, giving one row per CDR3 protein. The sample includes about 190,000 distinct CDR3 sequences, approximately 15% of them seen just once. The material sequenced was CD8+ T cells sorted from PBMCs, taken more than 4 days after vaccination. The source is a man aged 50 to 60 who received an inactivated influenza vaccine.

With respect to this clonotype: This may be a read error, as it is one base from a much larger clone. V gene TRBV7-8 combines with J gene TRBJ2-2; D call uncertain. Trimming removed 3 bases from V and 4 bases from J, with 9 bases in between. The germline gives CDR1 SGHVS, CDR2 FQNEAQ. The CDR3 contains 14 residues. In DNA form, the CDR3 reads TGTGCCAGCAGCTTTGACCGGGCCACCGGGGAGCTGTTTTTT. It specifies CASSFDRATGELFF. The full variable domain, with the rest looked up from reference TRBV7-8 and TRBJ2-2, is GAGVSQSPRYKVAKRGQDVALRCDPISGHVSLFWYQQALGQGPEFLTYFQNEAQLDKSGLPSDRFFAERPEGSVSTLKIQRTQQEDSAVYLCASSFDRATGELFFGEGSRLTVL.

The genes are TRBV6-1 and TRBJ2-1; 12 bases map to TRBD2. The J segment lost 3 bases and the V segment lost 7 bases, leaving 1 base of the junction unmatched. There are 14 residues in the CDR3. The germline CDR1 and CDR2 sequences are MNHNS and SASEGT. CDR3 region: CASKTSGSYNEQFF. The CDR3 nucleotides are TGTGCCAGCAAGACTAGCGGGAGCTACAATGAGCAGTTCTTC.

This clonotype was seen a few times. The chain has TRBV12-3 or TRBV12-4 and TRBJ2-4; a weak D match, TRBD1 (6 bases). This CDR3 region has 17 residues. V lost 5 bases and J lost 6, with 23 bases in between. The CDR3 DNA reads TGTGCCAGCAGTACGCACGGGTGGGGTCAGGGGTCAAACATTCAGTACTTC. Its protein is CASSTHGWGQGSNIQYF.

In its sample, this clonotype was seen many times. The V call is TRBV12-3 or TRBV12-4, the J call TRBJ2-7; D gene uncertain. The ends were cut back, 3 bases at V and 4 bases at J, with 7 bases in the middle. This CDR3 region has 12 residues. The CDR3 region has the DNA TGTGCCAGCAGTTTTCCTGGATACGAGCAGTACTTC. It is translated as CASSFPGYEQYF.

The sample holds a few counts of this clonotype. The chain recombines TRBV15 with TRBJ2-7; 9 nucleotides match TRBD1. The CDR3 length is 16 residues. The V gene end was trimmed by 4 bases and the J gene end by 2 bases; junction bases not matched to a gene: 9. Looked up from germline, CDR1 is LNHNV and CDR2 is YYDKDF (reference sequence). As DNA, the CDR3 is TGTGCCACCAGCACCGCCACGGGACAGGGAGCCTACGAGCAGTACTTC. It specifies CATSTATGQGAYEQYF.

In nucleotides, the CDR3 is TGTGCCAGCAGCTTAGCGTCTATGGAGGAGACCCAGTACTTC. This encodes CASSLASMEETQYF. The chain joins TRBV11-1 to TRBJ2-5, with unresolved D. Germline lookup yields CDR1 SGHAT and CDR2 FQDESV (reference sequence). The CDR3 has 14 residues. Trimming pared 0 bases from V and 5 bases from J, leaving 10 bases between.

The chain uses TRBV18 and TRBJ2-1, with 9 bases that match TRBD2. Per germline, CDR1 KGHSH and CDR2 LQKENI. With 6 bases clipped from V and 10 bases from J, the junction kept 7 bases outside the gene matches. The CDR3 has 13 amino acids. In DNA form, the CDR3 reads TGTGCCAGCTCTAGCGGGAGAATAGGGGAGCAGTTCTTC. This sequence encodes CASSSGRIGEQFF.

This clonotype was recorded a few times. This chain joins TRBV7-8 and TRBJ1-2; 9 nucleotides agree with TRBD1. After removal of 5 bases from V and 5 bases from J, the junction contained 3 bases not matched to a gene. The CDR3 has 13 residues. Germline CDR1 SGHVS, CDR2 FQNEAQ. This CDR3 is CASSMTGGYGYTF. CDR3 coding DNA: TGTGCCAGCAGCATGACAGGGGGGTATGGCTACACCTTC.

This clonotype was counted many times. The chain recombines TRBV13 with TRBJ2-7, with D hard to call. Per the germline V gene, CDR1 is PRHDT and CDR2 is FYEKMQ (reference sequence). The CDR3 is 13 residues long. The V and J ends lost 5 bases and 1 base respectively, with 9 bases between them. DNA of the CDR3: TGTGCCAGCAGCGAAGCTAGGTCCTACGAGCAGTACTTC. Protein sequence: CASSEARSYEQYF.

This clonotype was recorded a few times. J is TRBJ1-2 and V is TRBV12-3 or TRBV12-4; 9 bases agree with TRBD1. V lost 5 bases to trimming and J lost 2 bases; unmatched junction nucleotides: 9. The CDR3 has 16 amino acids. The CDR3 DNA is TGTGCCAGCAGTACAAGGGACAGGGTATCGAACTATGGCTACACCTTC. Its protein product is CASSTRDRVSNYGYTF.

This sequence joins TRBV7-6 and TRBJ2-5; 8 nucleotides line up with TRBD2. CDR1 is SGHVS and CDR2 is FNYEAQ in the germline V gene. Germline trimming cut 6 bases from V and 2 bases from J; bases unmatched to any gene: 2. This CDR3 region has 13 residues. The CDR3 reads CASRPSGQETQYF. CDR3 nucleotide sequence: TGTGCCAGCAGACCTAGCGGGCAAGAGACCCAGTACTTC. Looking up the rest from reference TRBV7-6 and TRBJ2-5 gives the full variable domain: GAGVSQSPRYKVTKRGQDVALRCDPISGHVSLYWYRQALGQGPEFLTYFNYEAQQDKSGLPNDRFSAERPEGSISTLTIQRTEQRDSAMYRCASRPSGQETQYFGPGTRLLVL.

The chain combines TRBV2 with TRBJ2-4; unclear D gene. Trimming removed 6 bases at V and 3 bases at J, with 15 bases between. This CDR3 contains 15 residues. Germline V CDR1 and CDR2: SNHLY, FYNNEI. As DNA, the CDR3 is TGTGCCAGCAGCCCCGGTGCTTTAGACAAAAACATTCAGTACTTC. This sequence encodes CASSPGALDKNIQYF. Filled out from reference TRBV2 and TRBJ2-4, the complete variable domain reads EPEVTQTPSHQVTQMGQEVILRCVPISNHLYFYWYRQILGQKVEFLVSFYNNEISEKSEIFDDQFSVERPDGSNFTLKIRSTKLEDSAMYFCASSPGALDKNIQYFGAGTRLSVL.

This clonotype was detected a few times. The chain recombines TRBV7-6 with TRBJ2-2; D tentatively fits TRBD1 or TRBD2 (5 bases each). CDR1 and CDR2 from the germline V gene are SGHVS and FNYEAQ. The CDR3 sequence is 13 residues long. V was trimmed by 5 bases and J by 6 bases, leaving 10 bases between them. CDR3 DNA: TGTGCCAGCAGCCAAGTGGGGGCCGGGGAGCTGTTTTTT. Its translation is CASSQVGAGELFF.

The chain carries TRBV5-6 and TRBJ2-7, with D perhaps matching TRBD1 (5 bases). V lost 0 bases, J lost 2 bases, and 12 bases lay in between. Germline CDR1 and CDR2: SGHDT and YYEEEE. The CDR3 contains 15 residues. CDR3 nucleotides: TGTGCCAGCAGCTTGGATACAGGATTAACCTACGAGCAGTACTTC. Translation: CASSLDTGLTYEQYF.

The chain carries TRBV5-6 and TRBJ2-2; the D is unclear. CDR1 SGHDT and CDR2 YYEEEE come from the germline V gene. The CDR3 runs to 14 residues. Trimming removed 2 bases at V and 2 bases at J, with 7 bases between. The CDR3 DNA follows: TGTGCCAGCAGCTTCGGACCCAACACCGGGGAGCTGTTTTTT. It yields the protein CASSFGPNTGELFF.